The clone carrying this T cell receptor beta chain was counted between two and nine times. One end of the junction is discordant with germline, which a read error may explain. TCRdb reanalysed the 5' RACE reads using MiXCR and keeps one entry per CDR3 protein. The sample comprises under 6,000 distinct CDR3 sequences, about 8.3% of which are singletons, and around 1.5% rests with the top ten. The data were obtained in a study of T cells after yellow fever vaccination. The length of the CDR3 is 19 residues. Sample: PBMCs, either bulk or a sorted T-cell subset (CD4+, CD8+, memory, or dextramer-sorted; not recorded which), taken 15 days after the yellow fever booster vaccination. This TCR came from a man aged 30-40 years who received the YFV17D yellow fever vaccine. This sequence joins TRBV12-3 or TRBV12-4 and TRBJ2-3, with 14 bases fitting TRBD2. The CDR3 DNA sequence: TGTGCCATCAGTTTAGGGACTAGCGGGAGTCCCAAGAGCACAGATACGCAGTATTTT. The encoded protein is CAISLGTSGSPKSTDTQYF.